This T cell receptor beta chain was profiled in a study of blood T cell repertoires in COVID-19 (dated by TCRdb to 2018 to 2020). Looking at the study overall: Collaborator samples came from the United States, Italy and Spain and covered acute and convalescent phases of COVID-19. The material from the prospective study consisted of cDNA or gDNA derived from T cells, B-cell-depleted T cells, or PBMCs. Deeply sampled blood TCRbeta repertoires from subjects exposed to, actively infected with, or recovered from COVID-19 were included in the dataset. The repertoires were released in a freely available public database meant as a resource for research on the immune response to SARS-CoV-2. The samples were drawn from two sources: the first 160 participants of the ongoing ImmuneRACE study, and 1,000 to 1,500 subjects contributed by 6 global collaborators. Sample metadata almost always included a de-identified subject ID, COVID-19 status, age in years and sex. Where HLA class I and class II types were available, the types were taken from metadata supplied by the sample provider, not from assay-based typing. What the work shows at the level of the full study, not this receptor alone: How much clinical and demographic metadata was included differed by source and by participant, and the metadata was provided uncurated.

Points on this clone: Its specific antigen is unknown. There are no base qualities to consult, and no much larger clone falls within one base.

The immunoSEQ Assay, a bias-controlled multiplex PCR, was used to amplify TCRbeta CDR3 regions from genomic DNA. From the authors' description of their analysis: Nucleated cell counts per sample were estimated from amplification of reference gene primers within the assay. Sequence reads were collapsed and filtered to measure the absolute abundance of every unique TCRbeta CDR3 rearrangement. For each sample, productive Simpson clonality was calculated by taking the square root of Simpson's diversity index across productive rearrangements. TCRdb took this table from immuneACCESS and kept in-frame rearrangements with V and J called. Such tables lack part of the clones; where checked against another copy, unresolved V genes explain under half of the gap, and the rest is unexplained. V and J calls and clone size are those listed in that table; D and trimming were worked out from the DNA. Here the sample has over 120,000 clones; roughly 89% occur a single time. Around 0.91% of the sample is in the top ten clones.

CDR1 and CDR2 are read off the germline V gene as MDHEN and SYDVKM. The CDR3 contains 16 residues, cysteine and phenylalanine counted. The only DNA kept is the CDR3, 48 bases in frame from the first base. V loses 6 bases at its end and J loses 0 bases; junction bases beyond the gene matches: 8. Whole blood was collected in K2EDTA tubes by collaborating institutions according to the institutions' own protocols. For TCRbeta analysis, collaborator samples were shipped as frozen whole blood, as isolated PBMCs, or as DNA extracted from either sample type. The sequenced sample consisted of peripheral blood. This receptor chain uses TRBV28 and TRBJ2-7, with 10 bases aligning to TRBD2. The receptor was derived from a woman aged 45 to 65 with acute or convalescent COVID-19. CDR3 reads: CASSRPAGGNSYEQYF. The sequenced DNA: TGTGCCAGCAGCCGACCAGCGGGGGGGAACTCCTACGAGCAGTACTTC.